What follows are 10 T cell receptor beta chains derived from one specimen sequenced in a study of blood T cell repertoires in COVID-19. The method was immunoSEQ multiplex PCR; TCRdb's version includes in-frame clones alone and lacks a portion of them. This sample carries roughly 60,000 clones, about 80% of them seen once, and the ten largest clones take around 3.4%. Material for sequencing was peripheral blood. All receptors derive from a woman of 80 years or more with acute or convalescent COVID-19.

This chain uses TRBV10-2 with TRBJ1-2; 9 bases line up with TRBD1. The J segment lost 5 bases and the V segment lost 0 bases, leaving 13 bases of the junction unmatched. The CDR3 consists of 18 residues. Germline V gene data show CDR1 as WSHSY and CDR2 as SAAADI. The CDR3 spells CASSESATGGIRGYGYTF. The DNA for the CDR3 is TGCGCCAGCAGTGAGTCGGCCACAGGGGGCATCAGGGGATATGGCTACACCTTC.

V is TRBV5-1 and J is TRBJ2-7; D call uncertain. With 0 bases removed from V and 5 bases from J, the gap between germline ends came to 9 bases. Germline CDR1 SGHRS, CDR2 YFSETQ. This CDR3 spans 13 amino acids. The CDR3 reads CASSLEPEDEQYF. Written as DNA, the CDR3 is TGCGCCAGCAGCTTGGAGCCAGAGGACGAGCAGTACTTC.

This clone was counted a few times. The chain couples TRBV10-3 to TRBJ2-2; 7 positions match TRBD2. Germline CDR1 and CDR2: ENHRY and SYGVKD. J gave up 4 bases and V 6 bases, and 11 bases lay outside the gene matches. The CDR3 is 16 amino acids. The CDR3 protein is CAIRSAGVDLTGELFF. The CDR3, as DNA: TGTGCCATCAGATCGGCGGGAGTTGATCTCACCGGGGAGCTGTTTTTT.

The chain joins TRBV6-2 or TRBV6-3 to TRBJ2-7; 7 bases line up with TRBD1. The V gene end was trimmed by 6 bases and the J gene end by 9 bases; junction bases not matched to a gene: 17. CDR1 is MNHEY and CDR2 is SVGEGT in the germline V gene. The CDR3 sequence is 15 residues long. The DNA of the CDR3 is TGTGCCAGCAGCCCGAGGGGACAGACAATTCAAAGGCAGTACTTC. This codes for CASSPRGQTIQRQYF.

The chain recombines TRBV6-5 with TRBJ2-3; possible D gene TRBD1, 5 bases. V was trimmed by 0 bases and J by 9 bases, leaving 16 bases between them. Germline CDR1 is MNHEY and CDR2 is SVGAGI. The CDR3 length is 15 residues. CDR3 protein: CASSYSPQGQGTQYF. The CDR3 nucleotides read TGTGCCAGCAGTTACTCCCCCCAGGGCCAGGGAACGCAGTATTTT.

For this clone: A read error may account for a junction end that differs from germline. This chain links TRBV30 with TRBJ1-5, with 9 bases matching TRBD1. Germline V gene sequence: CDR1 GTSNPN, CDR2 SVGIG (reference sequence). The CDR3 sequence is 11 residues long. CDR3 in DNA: TGTGCCTGGAGTGCCCGGGACAGGGTATATTTT. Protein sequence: CAWSARDRVYF.

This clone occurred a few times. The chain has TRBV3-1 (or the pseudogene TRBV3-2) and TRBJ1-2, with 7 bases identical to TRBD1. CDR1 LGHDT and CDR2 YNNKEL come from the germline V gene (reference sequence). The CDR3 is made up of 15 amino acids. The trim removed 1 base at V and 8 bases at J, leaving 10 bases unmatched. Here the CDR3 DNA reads TGTGCCAGCAGCCAAGGGTTATCAGGGGGAGAAGGCTACACCTTC. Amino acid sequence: CASSQGLSGGEGYTF.

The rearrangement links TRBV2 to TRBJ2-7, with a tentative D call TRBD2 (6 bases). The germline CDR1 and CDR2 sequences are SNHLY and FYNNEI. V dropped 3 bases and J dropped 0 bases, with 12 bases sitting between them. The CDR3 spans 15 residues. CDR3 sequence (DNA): TGTGCCAGCAGTGAGGCTAGCGCCCCCTCCTACGAGCAGTACTTC. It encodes CASSEASAPSYEQYF.

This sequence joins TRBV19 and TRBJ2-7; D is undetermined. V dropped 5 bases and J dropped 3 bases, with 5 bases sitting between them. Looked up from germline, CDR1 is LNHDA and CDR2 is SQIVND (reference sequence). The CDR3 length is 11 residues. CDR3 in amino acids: CASSFNYEQYF. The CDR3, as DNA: TGTGCCAGTAGTTTCAACTACGAGCAGTACTTC.

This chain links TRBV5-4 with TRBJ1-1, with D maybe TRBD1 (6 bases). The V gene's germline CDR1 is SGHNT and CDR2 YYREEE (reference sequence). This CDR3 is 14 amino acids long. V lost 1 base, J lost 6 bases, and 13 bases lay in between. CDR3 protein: CASSLFVGAPEAFF. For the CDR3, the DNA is TGTGCCAGCAGCTTGTTCGTGGGGGCCCCTGAAGCTTTCTTT. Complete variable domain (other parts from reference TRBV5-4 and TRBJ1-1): ETGVTQSPTHLIKTRGQQVTLRCSSQSGHNTVSWYQQALGQGPQFIFQYYREEENGRGNFPPRFSGLQFPNYSSELNVNALELDDSALYLCASSLFVGAPEAFFGQGTRLTVV.